This T cell receptor (beta chain) is drawn from a study of breast tumors, draining lymph nodes, adjacent tissues. Germline lookup yields CDR1 SGHRS and CDR2 YFSETQ. Trimming took off 4 bases at V and 3 bases at J, with 18 bases between the two ends. This CDR3 has 16 amino acids. TCRdb reprocessed the multiplex PCR reads with MiXCR, giving one entry per CDR3 protein. Of over 20,000 distinct CDR3 sequences listed, roughly 21% are singletons. This clonotype showed up many times. Sequencing was done on a sample of breast tumor tissue. The sequence derives from a female donor with breast cancer. Some clones in this sample may be carry-over from other donors' samples. V and J are TRBV5-1 and TRBJ2-3; perhaps TRBD1 as D (5 bases). The CDR3 region is CASSPPGRGQTDTQYF. CDR3 in DNA: TGCGCCAGCAGCCCGCCCGGACGAGGACAAACAGATACGCAGTATTTT.